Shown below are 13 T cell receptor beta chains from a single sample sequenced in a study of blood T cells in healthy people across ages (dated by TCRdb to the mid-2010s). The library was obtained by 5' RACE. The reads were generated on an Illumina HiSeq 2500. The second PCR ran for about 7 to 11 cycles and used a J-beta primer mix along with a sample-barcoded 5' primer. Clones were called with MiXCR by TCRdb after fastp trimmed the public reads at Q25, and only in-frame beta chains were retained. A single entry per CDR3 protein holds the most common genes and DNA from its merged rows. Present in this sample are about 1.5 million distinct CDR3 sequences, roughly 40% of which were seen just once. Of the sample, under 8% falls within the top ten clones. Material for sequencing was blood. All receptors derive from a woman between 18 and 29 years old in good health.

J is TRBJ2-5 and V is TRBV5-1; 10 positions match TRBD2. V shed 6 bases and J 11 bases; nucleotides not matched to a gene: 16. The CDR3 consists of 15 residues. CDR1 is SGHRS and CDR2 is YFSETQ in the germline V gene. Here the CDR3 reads CASTEAGGTLNEQYF. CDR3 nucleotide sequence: TGCGCCAGCACGGAAGCGGGAGGGACCCTCAATGAGCAGTACTTC.

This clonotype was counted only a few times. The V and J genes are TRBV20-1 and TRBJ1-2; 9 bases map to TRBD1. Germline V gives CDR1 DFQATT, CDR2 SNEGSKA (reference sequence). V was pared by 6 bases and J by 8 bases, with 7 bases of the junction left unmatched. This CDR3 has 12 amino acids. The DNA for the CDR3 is TGCAGTGCGGTGGACAGGGGCGTAGGCTACACCTTC. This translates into CSAVDRGVGYTF.

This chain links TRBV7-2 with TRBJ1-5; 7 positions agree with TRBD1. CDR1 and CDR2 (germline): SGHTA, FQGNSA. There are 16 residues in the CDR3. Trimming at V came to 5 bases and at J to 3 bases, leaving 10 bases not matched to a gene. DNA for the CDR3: TGTGCCAGCAGCCCCGGGACAGAACTAATCAATCAGCCCCAGCATTTT. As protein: CASSPGTELINQPQHF.

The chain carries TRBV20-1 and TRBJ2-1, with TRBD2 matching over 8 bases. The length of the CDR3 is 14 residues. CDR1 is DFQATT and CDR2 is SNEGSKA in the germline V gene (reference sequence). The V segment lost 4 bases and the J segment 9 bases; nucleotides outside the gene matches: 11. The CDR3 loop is CSANDGGAAGEQFF. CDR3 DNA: TGCAGTGCTAACGACGGGGGGGCAGCAGGTGAGCAGTTCTTC.

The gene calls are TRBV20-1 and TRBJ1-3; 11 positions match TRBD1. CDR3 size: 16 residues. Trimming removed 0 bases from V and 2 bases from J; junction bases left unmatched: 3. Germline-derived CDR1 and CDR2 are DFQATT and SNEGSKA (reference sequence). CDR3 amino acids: CSARDPGQGAGNTIYF. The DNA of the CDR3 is TGCAGTGCTAGAGACCCGGGACAGGGGGCTGGAAACACCATATATTTT.

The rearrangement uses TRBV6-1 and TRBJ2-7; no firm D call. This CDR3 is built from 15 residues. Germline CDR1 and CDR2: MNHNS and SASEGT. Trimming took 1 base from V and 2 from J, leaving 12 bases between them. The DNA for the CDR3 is TGTGCCAGCAGTGAAGGGGCTACAATCCCCTACGAGCAGTACTTC. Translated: CASSEGATIPYEQYF.

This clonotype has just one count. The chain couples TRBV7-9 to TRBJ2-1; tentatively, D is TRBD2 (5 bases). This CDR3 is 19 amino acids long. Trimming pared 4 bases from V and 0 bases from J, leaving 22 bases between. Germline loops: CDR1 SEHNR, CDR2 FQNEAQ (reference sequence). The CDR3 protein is CASSSGLVPTFSSYNEQFF. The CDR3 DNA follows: TGTGCCAGCAGCTCCGGACTCGTGCCAACCTTCAGCTCCTACAATGAGCAGTTCTTC. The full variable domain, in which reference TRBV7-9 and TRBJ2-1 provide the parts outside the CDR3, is DTGVSQNPRHKITKRGQNVTFRCDPISEHNRLYWYRQTLGQGPEFLTYFQNEAQLEKSRLLSDRFSAERPKGSFSTLEIQRTEQGDSAMYLCASSSGLVPTFSSYNEQFFGPGTRLTVL.

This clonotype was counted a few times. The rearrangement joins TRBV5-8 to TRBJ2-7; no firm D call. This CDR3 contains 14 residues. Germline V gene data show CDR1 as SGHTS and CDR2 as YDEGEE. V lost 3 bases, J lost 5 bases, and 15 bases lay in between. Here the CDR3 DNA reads TGTGCCAGCAGCTGGGTCAGGAGCCCTCACGAGCAGTACTTC. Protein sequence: CASSWVRSPHEQYF.

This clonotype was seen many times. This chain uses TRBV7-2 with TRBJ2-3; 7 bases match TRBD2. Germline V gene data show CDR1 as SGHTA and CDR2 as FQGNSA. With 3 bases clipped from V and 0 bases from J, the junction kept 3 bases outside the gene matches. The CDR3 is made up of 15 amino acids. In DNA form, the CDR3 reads TGTGCCAGCAGCTTCGGGACTACTAGCACAGATACGCAGTATTTT. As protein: CASSFGTTSTDTQYF.

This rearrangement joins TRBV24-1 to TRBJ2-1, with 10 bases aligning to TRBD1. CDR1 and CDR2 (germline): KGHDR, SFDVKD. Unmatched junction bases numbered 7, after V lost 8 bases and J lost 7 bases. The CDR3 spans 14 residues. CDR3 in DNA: TGTGCCACCATAGGGACAGGGGTTGAGAATGAGCAGTTCTTC. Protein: CATIGTGVENEQFF.

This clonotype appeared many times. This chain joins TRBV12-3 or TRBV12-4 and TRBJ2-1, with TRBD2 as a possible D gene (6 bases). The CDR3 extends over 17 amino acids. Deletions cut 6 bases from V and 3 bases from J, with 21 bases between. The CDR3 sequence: CASSARETGASYNEQFF. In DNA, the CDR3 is TGTGCCAGCAGCGCCAGGGAGACGGGAGCGAGCTACAATGAGCAGTTCTTC.

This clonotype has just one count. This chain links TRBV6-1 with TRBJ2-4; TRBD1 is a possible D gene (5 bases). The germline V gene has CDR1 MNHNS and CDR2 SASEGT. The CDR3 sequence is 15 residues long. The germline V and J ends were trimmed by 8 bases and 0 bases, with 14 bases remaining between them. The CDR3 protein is CASHSMQGAKNIQYF. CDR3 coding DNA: TGTGCCAGCCATTCAATGCAGGGAGCCAAAAACATTCAGTACTTC.

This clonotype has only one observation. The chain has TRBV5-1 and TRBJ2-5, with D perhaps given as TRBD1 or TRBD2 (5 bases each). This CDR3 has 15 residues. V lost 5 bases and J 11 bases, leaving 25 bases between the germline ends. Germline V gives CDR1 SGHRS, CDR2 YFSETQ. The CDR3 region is CASSYNTGRGEEQYF. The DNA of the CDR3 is TGCGCCAGCAGTTACAATACAGGTCGGGGAGAGGAGCAGTACTTC.